This TCR beta chain was recovered during a study of identifying expanded T cells in peripheral blood. CDR1 is MNHNY and CDR2 is SVGAGI in the germline V gene (reference sequence). Trimming at V came to 5 bases and at J to 3 bases, leaving 9 bases not matched to a gene. This CDR3 is built from 15 residues. Method: immunoSEQ multiplex PCR; TCRdb's copy keeps in-frame clones and lacks some. The table lists roughly 86,000 clones, 80% to 90% of them singletons. The V and J genes are TRBV6-6 and TRBJ2-7; 8 bases match TRBD1. The sequencing sample was made of blood. This clonotype was sampled from a person between 18 and 70 years old in good health. Written as DNA, the CDR3 is TGTGCCAGCAGTCGACCGGGACAGGCACACTACGAGCAGTACTTC. The encoded protein is CASSRPGQAHYEQYF.